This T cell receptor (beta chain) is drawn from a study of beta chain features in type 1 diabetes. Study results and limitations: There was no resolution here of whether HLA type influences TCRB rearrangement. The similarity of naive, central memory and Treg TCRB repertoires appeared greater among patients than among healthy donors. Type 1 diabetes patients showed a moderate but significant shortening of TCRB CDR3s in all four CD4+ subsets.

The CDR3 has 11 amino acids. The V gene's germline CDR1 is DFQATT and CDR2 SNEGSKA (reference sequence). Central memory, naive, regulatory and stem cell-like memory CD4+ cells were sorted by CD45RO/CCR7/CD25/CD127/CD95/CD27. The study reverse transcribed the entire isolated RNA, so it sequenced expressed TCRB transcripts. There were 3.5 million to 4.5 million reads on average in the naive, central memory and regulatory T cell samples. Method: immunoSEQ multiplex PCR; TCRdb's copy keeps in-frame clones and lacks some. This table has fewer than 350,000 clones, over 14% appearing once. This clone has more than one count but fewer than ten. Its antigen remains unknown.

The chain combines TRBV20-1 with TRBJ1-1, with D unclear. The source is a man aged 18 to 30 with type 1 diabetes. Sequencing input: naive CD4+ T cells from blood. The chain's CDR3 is CGLRGNTEAFF. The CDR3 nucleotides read TGCGGCCTACGGGGGAACACTGAAGCTTTCTTT.